The clone carrying this T cell receptor beta chain has a count of ten or more. These data belong to a study of T cells after yellow fever vaccination. CDR1 SGHRS and CDR2 YFSETQ come from the germline V gene. This CDR3 is 12 amino acids long. The V end lost 0 bases, the J end lost 6 bases, and 7 bases lay between the germline ends. TCRdb called the 5' RACE reads again in MiXCR, with one record for every CDR3 protein. Of about 320,000 distinct CDR3 sequences in the sample, around 4.5% were seen once. This clonotype originated in a man aged 18-30 years who received the YFV17D yellow fever vaccine. J is TRBJ2-7 and V is TRBV5-1; D is possibly TRBD2 (5 bases). Sequencing was performed on PBMCs, taken 15 days after the yellow fever booster vaccination. CDR3 DNA sequence: TGCGCCAGCAGCTTGGCAGGAGGCGAGCAGTACGTC. The encoded protein is CASSLAGGEQYV.